A selection of T cell receptor beta chains follows, all from one sample in a study of blood T cells in healthy people across ages. Via MiXCR, TCRdb re-called the 5' RACE reads, giving one row per CDR3 protein. Here the sample spans around 1,900,000 distinct CDR3 sequences, about two fifths being singletons. Source material: blood. Every receptor here comes from a human donor in good health. The CDR3 runs from the conserved cysteine through the conserved F or W. A D gene is named only where the DNA matches it firmly. Size is omitted from some rows. Given values are once, few, many or a class for expanded clones.

abundance: .; len: 13; d_gene: .; j_gene: TRBJ1-1; v_gene: TRBV25-1; CDR3nt: TGTGCCAGCAGTGAAGTGGGTTTGCATCTAGCTTTCTTT; CDR3aa: CASSEVGLHLAFF
abundance: .; len: 15; d_gene: .; j_gene: TRBJ2-1; v_gene: TRBV5-1; CDR3nt: TGCGCCAGCAACTTGTTACAGGGTGAGGGCAATGAGCAGTTCTTC; CDR3aa: CASNLLQGEGNEQFF
abundance: .; len: 13; d_gene: .; j_gene: TRBJ2-2; v_gene: TRBV5-1; CDR3nt: TGCGCCAGCAATGGGCGGAAGACCGGGGAGCTGTTTTTT; CDR3aa: CASNGRKTGELFF
abundance: .; len: 14; d_gene: .; j_gene: TRBJ2-7; v_gene: TRBV7-8; CDR3nt: TGTGCCAGCAGCTTTTTACGAAGCTCCTACGAGCAGTACTTC; CDR3aa: CASSFLRSSYEQYF
abundance: .; len: 13; d_gene: .; j_gene: TRBJ2-7; v_gene: TRBV5-1; CDR3nt: TGCGCCACCAGATCGGGCCTCTCCTACGAGCAGTACTTC; CDR3aa: CATRSGLSYEQYF
abundance: .; len: 15; d_gene: .; j_gene: TRBJ2-1; v_gene: TRBV28; CDR3nt: TGTGCCAGCGGTTTACTGAGGGTATCCTACAACGAGCAGTTCTTC; CDR3aa: CASGLLRVSYNEQFF
abundance: .; len: 15; d_gene: .; j_gene: TRBJ1-2; v_gene: TRBV20-1; CDR3nt: TGCAGTGCTGCGCTTGGGACGGGAGACCTCTATGGCTACACCTTC; CDR3aa: CSAALGTGDLYGYTF
abundance: .; len: 16; d_gene: .; j_gene: TRBJ2-7; v_gene: TRBV4-2; CDR3nt: TGTGCCAGCAGCCACGAAGGGAGCCTCTCAACCTACGAGCAGTACTTC; CDR3aa: CASSHEGSLSTYEQYF
abundance: .; len: 15; d_gene: .; j_gene: TRBJ2-3; v_gene: TRBV12-3/TRBV12-4; CDR3nt: TGTGCCAGCAGTTTTAGGGGAGTTAGCACAGATGCGCAGTATTTT; CDR3aa: CASSFRGVSTDAQYF
abundance: .; len: 13; d_gene: TRBD2; j_gene: TRBJ2-7; v_gene: TRBV29-1; CDR3nt: TGCAGCGTTGGCTTTGGGGGGGTATACGAGCAGTACTTC; CDR3aa: CSVGFGGVYEQYF
abundance: .; len: 12; d_gene: .; j_gene: TRBJ1-2; v_gene: TRBV12-3/TRBV12-4; CDR3nt: TGTGCCAGCAGGAGGGGAATGAATGGCTACACCTTC; CDR3aa: CASRRGMNGYTF
abundance: .; len: 13; d_gene: .; j_gene: TRBJ2-3; v_gene: TRBV10-3; CDR3nt: TGTGCCATCCGCGGGGCCAGGGGTGATACGCAGTATTTT; CDR3aa: CAIRGARGDTQYF
abundance: .; len: 21; d_gene: .; j_gene: TRBJ2-5; v_gene: TRBV12-5; CDR3nt: TGTGCTAGTGGTTCCGGGATCGTATCAGACATCAGGGGTCTAAGGGAAGAGACCCAGTACTTC; CDR3aa: CASGSGIVSDIRGLREETQYF
abundance: .; len: 15; d_gene: TRBD1; j_gene: TRBJ1-2; v_gene: TRBV6-2/TRBV6-3; CDR3nt: TGTGCCAGCAGTTCCACGGGACAGTTCCTCTATGGCTACACCTTC; CDR3aa: CASSSTGQFLYGYTF
abundance: .; len: 17; d_gene: .; j_gene: TRBJ1-5; v_gene: TRBV27; CDR3nt: TGTGCCAGCAGTTTTTCTCAGGGAGGCCCCAGCAATCAGCCCCAGCATTTT; CDR3aa: CASSFSQGGPSNQPQHF
abundance: .; len: 16; d_gene: TRBD1; j_gene: TRBJ1-2; v_gene: TRBV29-1; CDR3nt: TGCAGCGTTGTGGGGGCAGGGGGCGGACGTAACTATGGCTACACCTTC; CDR3aa: CSVVGAGGGRNYGYTF
abundance: .; len: 14; d_gene: TRBD1; j_gene: TRBJ2-7; v_gene: TRBV29-1; CDR3nt: TGCAGCATAATCAGACAGGGCCTGTCCTACGAGCAGTACTTC; CDR3aa: CSIIRQGLSYEQYF
abundance: .; len: 13; d_gene: .; j_gene: TRBJ1-2; v_gene: TRBV10-3; CDR3nt: TGTGCCATCCCGTCCGGGGCAGAAGGCGGCTACACCTTC; CDR3aa: CAIPSGAEGGYTF
abundance: .; len: 16; d_gene: .; j_gene: TRBJ2-3; v_gene: TRBV5-5; CDR3nt: TGTGCCAGCAGCTTGAAGAGGACATTAAACACAGATACGCAGTATTTT; CDR3aa: CASSLKRTLNTDTQYF
abundance: .; len: 20; d_gene: TRBD1; j_gene: TRBJ2-7; v_gene: TRBV18; CDR3nt: TGTGCCAGCTCCGCCAGCGGTGGCATCCAGGGACAGGGGACTGCCTACGAGCAGTACTTC; CDR3aa: CASSASGGIQGQGTAYEQYF
abundance: .; len: 15; d_gene: TRBD2; j_gene: TRBJ2-3; v_gene: TRBV7-2; CDR3nt: TGTGCCAGCAGCTTAAGGGAGCGGGGGGGCTATACGCAGTATTTT; CDR3aa: CASSLRERGGYTQYF
abundance: few; len: 14; d_gene: TRBD1; j_gene: TRBJ1-4; v_gene: TRBV5-6; CDR3nt: TGTGCCAGCAGCTTGACAGGGGGCGCTGAAAAACTGTTTTTT; CDR3aa: CASSLTGGAEKLFF
abundance: .; len: 16; d_gene: TRBD1; j_gene: TRBJ2-7; v_gene: TRBV4-3; CDR3nt: TGCACCAGCAGCCATTCCGACAGGGGACAGATCTACGAGCAGTACTTC; CDR3aa: CTSSHSDRGQIYEQYF
abundance: .; len: 18; d_gene: .; j_gene: TRBJ2-3; v_gene: TRBV4-2; CDR3nt: TGTACCAGCAGCCAAGACCGCCCCGGGGGTCATAGCACAGATACGCAGTATTTT; CDR3aa: CTSSQDRPGGHSTDTQYF
abundance: .; len: 13; d_gene: .; j_gene: TRBJ1-1; v_gene: TRBV28; CDR3nt: TGTGCCAGCAGCAGAGTAACAAACACTGAAGCTTTCTTT; CDR3aa: CASSRVTNTEAFF
abundance: few; len: 13; d_gene: TRBD2; j_gene: TRBJ2-1; v_gene: TRBV25-1; CDR3nt: TGTGCCAGCAGTGCCTCCAGCGGGGGGGAGCAGTTCTTC; CDR3aa: CASSASSGGEQFF
abundance: .; len: 15; d_gene: .; j_gene: TRBJ1-2; v_gene: TRBV6-5; CDR3nt: TGTGCCAGCAGTTACTCGAAACGGGGTGGCTATGGCTACACCTTC; CDR3aa: CASSYSKRGGYGYTF
abundance: .; len: 15; d_gene: .; j_gene: TRBJ2-5; v_gene: TRBV20-1; CDR3nt: TGCAGTGCTAGAGTGGGACCCACGTACCAAGAGACCCAGTACTTC; CDR3aa: CSARVGPTYQETQYF
abundance: few; len: 15; d_gene: .; j_gene: TRBJ1-2; v_gene: TRBV18; CDR3nt: TGTGCCAGCTCTCCGAGCCTGGGGGCAGGGGAAGGCTACACCTTC; CDR3aa: CASSPSLGAGEGYTF
abundance: many; len: 12; d_gene: .; j_gene: TRBJ2-7; v_gene: TRBV18; CDR3nt: TGTGCCAGCAGCCCTATGACCTACGAGCAGTACTTC; CDR3aa: CASSPMTYEQYF
abundance: many; len: 14; d_gene: .; j_gene: TRBJ1-2; v_gene: TRBV7-8; CDR3nt: TGTGCCAGCAGCCCCCGGGCAGCCTCCTATGGCTACACCTTC; CDR3aa: CASSPRAASYGYTF
abundance: .; len: 13; d_gene: TRBD1; j_gene: TRBJ1-6; v_gene: TRBV28; CDR3nt: TGTGCCAGCCGGGACAGGGGTCGGTCACCCCTCCACTTT; CDR3aa: CASRDRGRSPLHF
abundance: .; len: 15; d_gene: TRBD2; j_gene: TRBJ2-5; v_gene: TRBV12-3/TRBV12-4; CDR3nt: TGTGCCAGCGGCCAGACTAGCGGGGCCCAAGAGACCCAGTACTTC; CDR3aa: CASGQTSGAQETQYF
abundance: .; len: 13; d_gene: .; j_gene: TRBJ2-4; v_gene: TRBV9; CDR3nt: TGTGCCAGCAGCGTAGCGTCGACGGCTGAGCAGTACTTC; CDR3aa: CASSVASTAEQYF
abundance: .; len: 15; d_gene: TRBD2; j_gene: TRBJ2-5; v_gene: TRBV12-3/TRBV12-4; CDR3nt: TGTGCCAGCAGTAGTGCGGGGGGCCCCGGGGAGACCCAGTACTTC; CDR3aa: CASSSAGGPGETQYF
abundance: .; len: 14; d_gene: .; j_gene: TRBJ1-2; v_gene: TRBV18; CDR3nt: TGTGCCAGCTCTCCAGGGGACGGCGGGACTGGCTACACCTTC; CDR3aa: CASSPGDGGTGYTF
abundance: few; len: 12; d_gene: .; j_gene: TRBJ1-2; v_gene: TRBV20-1; CDR3nt: TGCAGTGCCAACACATGGGGCTCTGGCTACACCTTC; CDR3aa: CSANTWGSGYTF
abundance: .; len: 16; d_gene: .; j_gene: TRBJ2-7; v_gene: TRBV3-1; CDR3nt: TGTGCCAGCAGCCCGGGGGACACGAGACCGGGTGACGAGCAGTACTTC; CDR3aa: CASSPGDTRPGDEQYF
abundance: .; len: 14; d_gene: .; j_gene: TRBJ2-4; v_gene: TRBV4-3; CDR3nt: TGCGCCAGCAGCCAAGGGCAGGCCGACTACAAGCAGTACTTC; CDR3aa: CASSQGQADYKQYF
abundance: .; len: 17; d_gene: .; j_gene: TRBJ2-3; v_gene: TRBV7-2; CDR3nt: TGTGCCAGCAGCTGGCCCCGACGCGGGGAGAGCACAGATACGCAGTATTTT; CDR3aa: CASSWPRRGESTDTQYF
abundance: .; len: 15; d_gene: .; j_gene: TRBJ1-2; v_gene: TRBV7-2; CDR3nt: TGTACCAGCAGCTTAGCGACAGGTTCCAACTATGGCTACACCTTC; CDR3aa: CTSSLATGSNYGYTF
abundance: .; len: 13; d_gene: .; j_gene: TRBJ2-6; v_gene: TRBV20-1; CDR3nt: TGCGCAGTGTTTTCAACTGGGGCCAACGTCCTGACTTTC; CDR3aa: CAVFSTGANVLTF
abundance: .; len: 17; d_gene: TRBD1; j_gene: TRBJ2-3; v_gene: TRBV11-1; CDR3nt: TGTGCCAGCAGCCACGGCCCGGACAGGGCTGGTGGAGATACGCAGTATTTT; CDR3aa: CASSHGPDRAGGDTQYF
abundance: .; len: 13; d_gene: .; j_gene: TRBJ2-5; v_gene: TRBV5-5; CDR3nt: TGTGCCAGCAGCTCGGCCGACTTGCGGGGGCTCTACTTC; CDR3aa: CASSSADLRGLYF
abundance: few; len: 21; d_gene: .; j_gene: TRBJ2-3; v_gene: TRBV11-2; CDR3nt: TGTGCCAGCAGCCCAACTACAGGGTCGGGCGGGGGAAAGTGGAGCTTTGATACGCAGTATTTT; CDR3aa: CASSPTTGSGGGKWSFDTQYF
abundance: .; len: 15; d_gene: .; j_gene: TRBJ2-1; v_gene: TRBV2; CDR3nt: TGTGCCAGCGCTTCGTGGAGGGGTACTCTTAATGAGCAGTTCTTC; CDR3aa: CASASWRGTLNEQFF
abundance: .; len: 15; d_gene: .; j_gene: TRBJ1-5; v_gene: TRBV11-2; CDR3nt: TGTGCCAGCAGCTTAAACCAGTTGAGCAATCAGCCCCAGCATTTT; CDR3aa: CASSLNQLSNQPQHF
abundance: once; len: 15; d_gene: .; j_gene: TRBJ1-6; v_gene: TRBV2; CDR3nt: TGTGCCAGCATGGTCGAATCCTCCTATAATTCGCCCCTCCACTTT; CDR3aa: CASMVESSYNSPLHF
abundance: .; len: 15; d_gene: TRBD1; j_gene: TRBJ1-3; v_gene: TRBV4-1; CDR3nt: TGCGCCAGCAGCCAAGGACAGGGCACTTCGGACACCATATATTTT; CDR3aa: CASSQGQGTSDTIYF
abundance: .; len: 14; d_gene: .; j_gene: TRBJ1-2; v_gene: TRBV2; CDR3nt: TGTGCCAGCAGTGAAGCAACAGGGTTCTATGGCTACACCTTC; CDR3aa: CASSEATGFYGYTF
abundance: .; len: 13; d_gene: .; j_gene: TRBJ1-6; v_gene: TRBV29-1; CDR3nt: TGCAGCGTTAGAGCAAATCTTCTTTCACCCCTCCACTTT; CDR3aa: CSVRANLLSPLHF
abundance: few; len: 15; d_gene: TRBD1; j_gene: TRBJ1-6; v_gene: TRBV7-2; CDR3nt: TGTGCCAGCAGCTTAGTTGGGACAGCCCCTTCACCCCTCCACTTT; CDR3aa: CASSLVGTAPSPLHF
abundance: few; len: 11; d_gene: .; j_gene: TRBJ1-2; v_gene: TRBV20-1; CDR3nt: TGCAGTGGATTACAGGACTATGGCTACACCTTC; CDR3aa: CSGLQDYGYTF